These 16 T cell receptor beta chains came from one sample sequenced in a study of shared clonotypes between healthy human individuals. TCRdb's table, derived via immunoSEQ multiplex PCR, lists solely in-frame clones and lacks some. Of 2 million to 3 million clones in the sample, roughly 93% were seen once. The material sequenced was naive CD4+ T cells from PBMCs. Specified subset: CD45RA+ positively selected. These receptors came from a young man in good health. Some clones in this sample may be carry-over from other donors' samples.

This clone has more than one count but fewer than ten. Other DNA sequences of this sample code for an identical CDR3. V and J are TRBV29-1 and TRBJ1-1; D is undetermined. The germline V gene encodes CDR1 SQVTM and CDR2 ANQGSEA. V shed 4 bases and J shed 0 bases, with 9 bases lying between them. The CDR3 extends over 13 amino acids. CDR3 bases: TGCAGCGTTGCAGGACGGTTGAACACTGAAGCTTTCTTT. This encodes CSVAGRLNTEAFF.

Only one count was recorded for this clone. CDR3 sequence reads: CASSLIYVGPTGRDTEAFF. The CDR3, as DNA: TGTGCCAGCAGCTTAATTTATGTGGGACCGACAGGGAGGGACACTGAAGCTTTCTTT. The chain has TRBV7-3 and TRBJ1-1; 7 nucleotides line up with TRBD1. This CDR3 contains 19 residues. With V trimmed by 1 base and J by 3 bases, 17 bases remained unmatched. Germline loops: CDR1 SGHTA, CDR2 FQGTGA.

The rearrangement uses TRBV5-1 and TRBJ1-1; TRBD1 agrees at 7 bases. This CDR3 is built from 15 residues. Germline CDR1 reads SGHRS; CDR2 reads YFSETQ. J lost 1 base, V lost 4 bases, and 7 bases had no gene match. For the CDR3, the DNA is TGCGCCAGCAGCATGATACAGGGGAAGAACACTGAAGCTTTCTTT. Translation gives CASSMIQGKNTEAFF.

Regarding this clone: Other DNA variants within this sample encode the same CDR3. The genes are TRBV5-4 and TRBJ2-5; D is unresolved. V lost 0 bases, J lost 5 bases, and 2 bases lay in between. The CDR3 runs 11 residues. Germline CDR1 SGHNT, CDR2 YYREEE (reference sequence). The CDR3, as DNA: TGTGCCAGCAGCTTGGAGGAGACCCAGTACTTC. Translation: CASSLEETQYF.

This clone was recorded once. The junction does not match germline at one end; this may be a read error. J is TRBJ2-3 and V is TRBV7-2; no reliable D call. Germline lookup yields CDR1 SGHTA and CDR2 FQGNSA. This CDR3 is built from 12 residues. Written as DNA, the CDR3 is TGTGCCAGCGGCTTAATTGCAGATACGCAGTATTTT. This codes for CASGLIADTQYF.

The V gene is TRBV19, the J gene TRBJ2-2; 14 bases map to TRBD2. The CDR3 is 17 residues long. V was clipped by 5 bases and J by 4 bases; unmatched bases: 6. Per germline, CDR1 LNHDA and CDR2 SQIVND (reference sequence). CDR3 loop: CASSSRLAGGPTGELFF. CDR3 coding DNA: TGTGCCAGTAGTTCACGACTAGCGGGAGGGCCCACCGGGGAGCTGTTTTTT.

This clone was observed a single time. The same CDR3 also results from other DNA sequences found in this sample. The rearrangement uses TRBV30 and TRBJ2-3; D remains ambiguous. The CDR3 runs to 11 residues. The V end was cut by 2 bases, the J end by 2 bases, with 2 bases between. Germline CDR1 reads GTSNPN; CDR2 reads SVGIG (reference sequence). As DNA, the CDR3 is TGTGCCTGGAGTTACACAGATACGCAGTATTTT. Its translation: CAWSYTDTQYF.

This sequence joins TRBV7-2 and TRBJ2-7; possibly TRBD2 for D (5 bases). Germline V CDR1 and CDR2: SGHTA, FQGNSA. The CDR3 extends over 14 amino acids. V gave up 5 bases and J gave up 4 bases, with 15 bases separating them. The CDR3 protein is CASSAAVTGYEQYF. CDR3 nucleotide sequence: TGTGCCAGCAGCGCCGCCGTAACGGGATACGAGCAGTACTTC.

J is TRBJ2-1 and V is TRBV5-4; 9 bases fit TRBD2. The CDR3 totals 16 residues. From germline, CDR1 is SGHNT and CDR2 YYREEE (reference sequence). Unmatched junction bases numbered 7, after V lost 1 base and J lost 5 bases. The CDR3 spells CASSLRSGSINNEQFF. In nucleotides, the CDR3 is TGTGCCAGCAGCTTGCGTAGCGGGAGCATTAACAATGAGCAGTTCTTC.

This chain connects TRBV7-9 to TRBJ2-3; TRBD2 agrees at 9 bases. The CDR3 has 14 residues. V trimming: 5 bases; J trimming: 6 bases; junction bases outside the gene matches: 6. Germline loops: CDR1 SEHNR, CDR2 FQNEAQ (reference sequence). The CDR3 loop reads CASSRAGGGDTQYF. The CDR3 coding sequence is TGTGCCAGCAGCCGAGCGGGAGGAGGGGATACGCAGTATTTT.

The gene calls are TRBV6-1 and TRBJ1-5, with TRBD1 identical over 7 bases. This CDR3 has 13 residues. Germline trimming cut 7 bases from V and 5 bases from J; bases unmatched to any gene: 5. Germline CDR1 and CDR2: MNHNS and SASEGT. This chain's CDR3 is CASTDRVDQPQHF. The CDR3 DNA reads TGTGCCAGCACCGACAGGGTGGATCAGCCCCAGCATTTT.

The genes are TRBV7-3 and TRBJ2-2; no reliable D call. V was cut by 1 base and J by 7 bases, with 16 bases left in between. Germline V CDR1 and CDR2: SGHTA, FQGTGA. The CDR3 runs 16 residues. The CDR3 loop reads CASSLMSLKSGGELFF. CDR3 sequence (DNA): TGTGCCAGCAGCTTAATGAGTTTAAAGTCTGGCGGGGAGCTGTTTTTT. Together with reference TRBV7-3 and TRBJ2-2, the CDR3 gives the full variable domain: GAGVSQTPSNKVTEKGKYVELRCDPISGHTALYWYRQSLGQGPEFLIYFQGTGAADDSGLPNDRFFAVRPEGSVSTLKIQRTERGDSAVYLCASSLMSLKSGGELFFGEGSRLTVL.

CDR3 DNA sequence: TGTGCCAGCAGTAGAGGTGGTGGCGGGCTCTACGAGCAGTACTTC. It encodes CASSRGGGGLYEQYF. The J gene is TRBJ2-7, the V gene TRBV28, with a tentative D call TRBD2 (5 bases). The CDR3 runs to 15 residues. CDR1 is MDHEN and CDR2 is SYDVKM in the germline V gene. Trimming left V 5 bases short and J 3 bases short, with 17 bases between.

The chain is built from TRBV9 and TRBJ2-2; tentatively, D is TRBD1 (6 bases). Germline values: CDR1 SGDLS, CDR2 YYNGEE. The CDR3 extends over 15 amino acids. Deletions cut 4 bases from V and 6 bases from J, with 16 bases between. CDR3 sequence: CASSPPGHLPGELFF. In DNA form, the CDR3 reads TGTGCCAGCAGCCCTCCGGGACACCTCCCCGGGGAGCTGTTTTTT.

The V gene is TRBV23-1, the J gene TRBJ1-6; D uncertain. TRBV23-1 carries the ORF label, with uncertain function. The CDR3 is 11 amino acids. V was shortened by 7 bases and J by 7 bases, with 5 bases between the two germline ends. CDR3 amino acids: CASTSNSPLHF. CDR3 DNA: TGCGCCAGCACCAGCAATTCACCCCTCCACTTT.

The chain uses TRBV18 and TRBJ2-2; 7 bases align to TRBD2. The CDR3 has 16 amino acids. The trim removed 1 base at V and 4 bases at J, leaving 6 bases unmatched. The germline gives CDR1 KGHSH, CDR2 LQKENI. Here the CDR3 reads CASSPQGPGGTGELFF. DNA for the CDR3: TGTGCCAGCTCACCACAGGGCCCGGGGGGCACCGGGGAGCTGTTTTTT.